This T cell receptor beta chain came from a study of OX40 agonist ivuxolimab in advanced cancers. Study-level background: The drug used for patients, ivuxolimab, was an agonistic anti-OX40 (CD134) antibody.

As for this clone: The antigen is not known.

Libraries were prepared by immunoSEQ multiplex PCR; TCRdb keeps only in-frame clonotypes and omits some of them. Of fewer than 25,000 clones listed, approximately 86% were seen once; the top ten hold 20% to 25%. Overall study findings and caveats: The study found that CD8+ T cells averaged more expanded clones than CD4+.

In germline, CDR1 is SGHDT, CDR2 YYEEEE. The CDR3 is 14 amino acids. J lost 3 bases, V lost 3 bases, and 6 bases had no gene match. The sequencing here drew on CD4+ or CD8+ T cells sorted from blood, taken in a trial of the OX40 agonist ivuxolimab. The rearrangement joins TRBV5-6 to TRBJ2-7; TRBD2 matches 7 bases. The receptor was derived from an adult with an advanced solid tumor such as melanoma, head and neck, liver or kidney cancer. Here the CDR3 DNA reads TGTGCCAGCAGCTCTACCCGGGACTACTACGAGCAGTACTTC. Amino acid sequence: CASSSTRDYYEQYF.